The source of this T cell receptor (beta chain) is a study of CD8 T cells in Susac syndrome. Reverse transcription used roughly 0.5 to 1 ug RNA and random hexamers. Each CDR3 protein is one row after TCRdb ran MiXCR on the immunoSEQ multiplex PCR reads. The table records a few hundred thousand distinct CDR3 sequences, around 92% of them present only once. The germline V gene encodes CDR1 SQVTM and CDR2 ANQGSEA. The CDR3 has 12 residues. V lost 3 bases and J lost 0, with 4 bases in between. The chain combines TRBV29-1 with TRBJ2-3; D is uncertain. This TCR was sampled from a human donor with multiple sclerosis. Material for sequencing was CD4+ T cells from PBMCs. In nucleotides, the CDR3 is TGCAGCGTTGAGTTGAGCACAGATACGCAGTATTTT. Residues: CSVELSTDTQYF.